This T cell receptor beta chain was captured by sequencing in a study of T-cell memory formation after mild COVID-19. 5'RACE, which relied on constant-segment primers, yielded TCR alpha and TCR beta cDNA libraries carrying sample barcodes and UMIs. MiXCR was run by TCRdb on the 5' RACE reads, yielding one entry per CDR3 protein. This sample yields some 280,000 distinct CDR3 sequences, of which about a sixth are seen a single time; about 23% belongs to the top ten. CDR3 size: 13 residues. Germline V gene sequence: CDR1 KGHDR, CDR2 SFDVKD. Trimming stripped 5 bases from V and 3 bases from J, with 8 bases between. Study conclusions and caveats: Mainly in CM and EM were contracting CD4+ clones; CD8+ were in EMRA.

Comments on this clonotype: Antigen unknown.

The sequenced material came from PBMCs or a T cell subset sorted from them (not recorded which). The receptor was derived from a man aged 18 to 30 who had mild COVID-19 (a few samples of this study predate the infection). Cell type and time point are not known. The gene calls are TRBV24-1 and TRBJ2-3; D gene unclear. The CDR3 reads CATSGTLTDTQYF. CDR3 sequence (DNA): TGTGCCACCAGTGGGACGCTGACAGATACGCAGTATTTT.